The rows below give T cell receptor beta chains drawn from one sample of a study of identical twins. Each CDR3 protein gets one entry after TCRdb re-called the 5' RACE reads with MiXCR. The table includes 1.5 million to 2 million distinct CDR3 sequences, less than 35% detected once. The sample was cord blood. The receptor source for this set is a newborn girl in good health. CDR3s include the opening cysteine and the closing phenylalanine or tryptophan.

j_call	v_call	cdr3_aa
TRBJ1-1	TRBV3-1	CASSQVRGAGTEAFF
TRBJ2-7	TRBV28	CASSLPLGGSSYEQYF
TRBJ2-1	TRBV9	CPSSPNLDEQFF
TRBJ2-2	TRBV20-1	CSASANHRDGELFF
TRBJ1-5	TRBV5-1	CASSGGFTGVRNQPQHF
TRBJ2-5	TRBV21-1	CASSTSGHPIVETQYF
TRBJ2-1	TRBV5-4	CASSRELAGVSNEQFF
TRBJ2-2	TRBV4-2	CASSQGAIYTGELFF
TRBJ1-4	TRBV6-1	CASSPREYEKLFF
TRBJ2-1	TRBV4-1	CASSQEGQGALSEQFF
TRBJ1-1	TRBV29-1	CSVEQGVNTEAFF
TRBJ2-7	TRBV5-1	CASNLVGESYEQYF
TRBJ2-1	TRBV10-2	CASSESRGGLNNEQFF
TRBJ2-1	TRBV24-1	CATSDQTSRSHNEQFF
TRBJ1-2	TRBV5-1	CATSLGQPNYGYTF
TRBJ2-1	TRBV12-3/TRBV12-4	CASSFGLTMSYNEQFF
TRBJ2-1	TRBV11-2	CASSLVSSGSNEQFF
TRBJ2-3	TRBV6-4	CASSDSAAVTDTQYF
TRBJ2-7	TRBV12-3/TRBV12-4	CATIPGLAIYEQYF
TRBJ1-4	TRBV28	CASSPRDRGRGKLFF
TRBJ2-7	TRBV10-3	CAIGQGYEQYF
TRBJ1-5	TRBV2	CASSAGDTNQPQHF
TRBJ2-7	TRBV11-2	CASSNQMGNERYF
TRBJ2-1	TRBV20-1	CSASGPSPGYNEQFF
TRBJ2-7	TRBV12-3/TRBV12-4	CASRQQGEQYF
TRBJ2-5	TRBV20-1	CSANGAGETQYF
TRBJ1-1	TRBV21-1	CAGSNKGTKAFF
TRBJ1-2	TRBV29-1	CSVTKTGANYGYTF
TRBJ2-3	TRBV3-1	CASSQVLGGAVDTQYF
TRBJ2-1	TRBV27	CASSLGSAPGRNEQFF
TRBJ2-1	TRBV7-2	CASRPPGDRYNEQFF
TRBJ1-5	TRBV6-1	CASSTRPGQPQHF
TRBJ2-7	TRBV4-2	CASSQEREAYYEQYF
TRBJ2-1	TRBV27	CASSPGLAGGREQFF
TRBJ2-3	TRBV12-3/TRBV12-4	CASSLRNYWGDTDTQYF
TRBJ2-7	TRBV2	CAGSDQVVAGFSYEQYF
TRBJ1-2	TRBV25-1	CASSEWVGVGYTF
TRBJ2-5	TRBV3-1	CASSPSGSPQETQYF
TRBJ2-5	TRBV30	CAWSVSGNQETQYF
TRBJ2-3	TRBV11-3	CASSLDATMGTDTQYF
TRBJ2-4	TRBV4-1	CASSQGVGAGGKNIQYF
TRBJ1-1	TRBV7-6	CASSLLTGSTEAFF
TRBJ1-5	TRBV6-6	CASRGDRGSQPQHF
TRBJ2-3	TRBV27	CASSLARTPWGTDTQYF
TRBJ2-7	TRBV27	CASNDRDSYEQYF
TRBJ2-3	TRBV7-2	CASSLVGTISTDTQYF
TRBJ2-3	TRBV29-1	CSGGLAGDTQYF